The 28 T cell receptor beta chains in this list originate from one sample, sequenced in a study of siplizumab effects on memory and regulatory T cells. Produced via immunoSEQ multiplex PCR; TCRdb's table is partial and in-frame only. The table includes 92,000 or so clones, around 89% detected once. Sequenced input: CD4+ T cells sorted from blood. All receptors come from a human donor in good health.

This clone occurred a few times. The V and J genes are TRBV10-3 and TRBJ2-5; D gene uncertain. This CDR3 comprises 13 residues. Germline V gene sequence: CDR1 ENHRY, CDR2 SYGVKD. Trimming shortened V by 3 bases and J by 6 bases, and 11 bases separated the two germline ends. CDR3: CAISDGLQQTQYF. For the CDR3, the DNA is TGTGCCATCAGTGATGGTCTGCAGCAGACCCAGTACTTC.

This chain uses TRBV7-3 with TRBJ2-1; 9 nucleotides agree with TRBD2. This CDR3 has 15 residues. CDR1 and CDR2 (germline): SGHTA, FQGTGA. Trimming removed 2 bases from V and 7 bases from J; junction bases left unmatched: 6. CDR3 region: CASSLAGGRGNEQFF. CDR3 nucleotides: TGTGCCAGCAGCTTAGCCGGCGGGAGGGGGAATGAGCAGTTCTTC.

This clone was detected only once. The J gene is TRBJ2-6, the V gene TRBV19, with D tentatively TRBD1 or TRBD2 (5 bases each). V lost 2 bases to trimming and J lost 0 bases, with 17 bases between them. Looked up from germline, CDR1 is LNHDA and CDR2 is SQIVND (reference sequence). The CDR3 has 19 residues. The CDR3: CASSIIAPGPGSGANVLTF. The DNA for the CDR3 is TGTGCCAGTAGTATAATTGCCCCGGGACCCGGCTCTGGGGCCAACGTCCTGACTTTC.

A few counts support this clone. Here the CDR3 DNA reads TGTGCCAGCTCACCACGGCAGGGAACTGAAGCTTTCTTT. Encoded protein: CASSPRQGTEAFF. The chain joins TRBV18 to TRBJ1-1; the D gene is possibly TRBD1 (5 bases). Trimming removed 1 base from V and 5 bases from J, with 8 bases in between. Germline loops: CDR1 KGHSH, CDR2 LQKENI. CDR3 length: 13 amino acids.

J is TRBJ2-3 and V is TRBV6-5, with D unresolved. Deletions cut 0 bases from V and 0 bases from J, with 7 bases between. The CDR3 contains 15 residues. Germline V lookup: CDR1 MNHEY, CDR2 SVGAGI. CDR3 nucleotide sequence: TGTGCCAGCAGTTACTCGACTGTCAGCACAGATACGCAGTATTTT. Protein product: CASSYSTVSTDTQYF.

The genes are TRBV7-6 and TRBJ2-7; D might be TRBD2 (5 bases). Deletions cut 2 bases from V and 7 bases from J, with 9 bases between. This CDR3 spans 12 amino acids. Germline V gene lookup returns CDR1 SGHVS and CDR2 FNYEAQ. The DNA of the CDR3 is TGTGCCAGCAGCTTAACTAGTGGGGAGCAGTACTTC. Protein product: CASSLTSGEQYF.

As to this clone: The junction and the germline gene differ at one end; a read error may be behind it. The chain carries TRBV5-1 and TRBJ2-3; 9 bases match TRBD2. CDR3 length: 16 residues. CDR1 SGHRS and CDR2 YFSETQ come from the germline V gene. The DNA of the CDR3 is TGCGCCAGCAGTTTGGCGGGAGGGCCTAACACAGATACGCAGTATTTT. Translation gives CASSLAGGPNTDTQYF.

The chain couples TRBV6-1 to TRBJ2-3, with TRBD2 identical over 8 bases. The V and J ends lost 2 bases and 4 bases, in that order; junction bases with no gene match: 17. In germline, CDR1 is MNHNS, CDR2 SASEGT. The length of the CDR3 is 19 residues. The CDR3, as DNA: TGTGCCAGCAGTGAAAGGCCAGGGAGGCAGCGGGAGAAGGCAGATACGCAGTATTTT. Its protein is CASSERPGRQREKADTQYF.

The genes are TRBV4-2 and TRBJ2-7; the D gene is possibly TRBD1 (7 bases). V lost 4 bases, J lost 3 bases, and 10 bases lay in between. Germline CDR1 LGHNA, CDR2 YNFKEQ. CDR3 length: 13 residues. The CDR3 protein is CASSPRDSYEQYF. CDR3 nucleotides: TGTGCCAGCAGCCCGCGGGACAGCTACGAGCAGTACTTC.

The chain uses TRBV29-1 and TRBJ1-1; D remains unclear. Germline V gene data show CDR1 as SQVTM and CDR2 as ANQGSEA. This CDR3 region has 13 residues. V lost 6 bases to trimming and J lost 0 bases, with 11 bases between them. CDR3 residues: CSVRGGLNTEAFF. The CDR3 nucleotides are TGCAGCGTAAGAGGTGGTTTGAACACTGAAGCTTTCTTT.

The chain links TRBV28 to TRBJ2-5; D may be TRBD1 (6 bases). Germline V gives CDR1 MDHEN, CDR2 SYDVKM. This CDR3 contains 14 residues. Trimming removed 3 bases from V and 6 bases from J, with 14 bases in between. The CDR3 DNA sequence: TGTGCCAGCAGTTTGGCAGGGGCGAGGAAGACCCAGTACTTC. This encodes CASSLAGARKTQYF.

The chain has TRBV4-1 and TRBJ2-3; 12 bases are shared with TRBD2. This CDR3 contains 17 residues. Germline loops: CDR1 MGHRA, CDR2 YSYEKL. Trimming at V came to 0 bases and at J to 7 bases, leaving 8 bases not matched to a gene. CDR3 sequence: CASSQEKVGLAGYTQYF. As DNA, the CDR3 is TGCGCCAGCAGCCAAGAAAAGGTGGGACTAGCGGGCTATACGCAGTATTTT.

The rearrangement joins TRBV6-5 to TRBJ1-4, with unresolved D. Trimming cost V 5 bases and J 2 bases, with 9 bases left between them. Per germline, CDR1 MNHEY and CDR2 SVGAGI. This CDR3 spans 14 amino acids. The CDR3: CASSQRRTNEKLFF. In nucleotides, the CDR3 is TGTGCCAGCAGTCAGAGGAGGACTAATGAAAAACTGTTTTTT.

The chain joins TRBV6-1 to TRBJ2-5; 8 positions match TRBD2. The CDR3 contains 15 residues. The germline gives CDR1 MNHNS, CDR2 SASEGT. V lost 3 bases, J lost 4 bases, and 7 bases stayed unmatched. The CDR3 DNA reads as TGTGCCAGCAGTGATAGCGTCCTAGCGGGAGAGACCCAGTACTTC. Translating it yields CASSDSVLAGETQYF.

The DNA for the CDR3 is TGTGCCAGCAGCTTGAGAGGGACCGGGGAGCTGTTTTTT. It translates to CASSLRGTGELFF. This sequence joins TRBV7-2 and TRBJ2-2; possibly TRBD2 for D (5 bases). The germline V and J ends were trimmed by 3 bases and 5 bases, with 7 bases remaining between them. This CDR3 region has 13 residues. Germline CDR1 reads SGHTA; CDR2 reads FQGNSA.

J is TRBJ2-3 and V is TRBV7-2, with TRBD2 matching over 10 bases. V gave up 5 bases and J gave up 5 bases; unmatched junction bases: 7. Germline-derived CDR1 and CDR2 are SGHTA and FQGNSA. The CDR3 covers 15 residues. The CDR3 DNA reads as TGTGCCAGCAGCAGAGCGGGAGGGCCTAGAGATACGCAGTATTTT. Translating it yields CASSRAGGPRDTQYF.

Notes on this clone: Compared with germline, one end of the junction differs, possibly owing to a read error. The V call is TRBV27, the J call TRBJ1-2, with D maybe TRBD1 (5 bases). CDR1 MNHEY and CDR2 SMNVEV come from the germline V gene (reference sequence). The CDR3 runs 14 residues. CDR3 sequence: CASSYATTDTQTFF. For the CDR3, the DNA is TGTGCCAGCAGTTATGCCACGACGGACACCCAGACCTTCTTC.

This clone was seen only a few times. The chain links TRBV25-1 to TRBJ2-1; D remains unclear. Per germline, CDR1 MGHDK and CDR2 SYGVNS. The length of the CDR3 is 15 residues. Trimming pared 5 bases from V and 8 bases from J, leaving 19 bases between. The CDR3 here is CASSPHRTLGDEQFF. The DNA of the CDR3 is TGTGCCAGCAGTCCACACCGGACCCTTGGGGATGAGCAGTTCTTC.

This chain joins TRBV6-5 and TRBJ1-5; D perhaps matches TRBD1 (5 bases). Germline lookup yields CDR1 MNHEY and CDR2 SVGAGI. The CDR3 length is 15 residues. Between the trimmed V and J ends, which lost 0 bases and 3 bases, there was a span of 9 bases. The CDR3 here is CASSYSRQPNQPQHF. DNA for the CDR3: TGTGCCAGCAGTTACTCTAGACAGCCCAATCAGCCCCAGCATTTT.

This chain links TRBV10-1 with TRBJ2-3; D is ambiguous. This CDR3 contains 14 residues. Trimming took 8 bases from V and 2 from J, leaving 14 bases between them. Looked up from germline, CDR1 is WNHNN and CDR2 is SYGVQD (reference sequence). For the CDR3, the DNA is TGCGCCAGCGCGGCCCCGGATAACACAGATACGCAGTATTTT. Encoded protein: CASAAPDNTDTQYF.

On this clone: Mismatch with germline at one junction end may stem from a read error. This rearrangement joins TRBV5-1 to TRBJ2-2; 11 bases line up with TRBD2. The germline gives CDR1 SGHRS, CDR2 YFSETQ. This CDR3 is 17 amino acids long. This chain's CDR3 is CASIEGTSGPNAGELFF. The CDR3 bases are TGCGCCAGCATTGAAGGGACTAGCGGTCCGAACGCCGGGGAGCTGTTTTTT.

The chain has TRBV7-2 and TRBJ2-3; weak D call: TRBD2 (6 bases). V gave up 5 bases and J gave up 2 bases, with 17 bases separating them. Germline V gives CDR1 SGHTA, CDR2 FQGNSA. The length of the CDR3 is 16 residues. CDR3 sequence: CASSETRRDATDTQYF. For the CDR3, the DNA is TGTGCCAGCAGCGAAACCCGGCGGGACGCCACAGATACGCAGTATTTT.

The chain is built from TRBV5-5 and TRBJ1-1, with D hard to call. Between the trimmed V and J ends, which lost 6 bases and 1 base, there was a span of 13 bases. The V gene's germline CDR1 is SGHKS and CDR2 YYEKEE (reference sequence). The CDR3 runs 14 residues. The CDR3 nucleotides are TGTGCCAGCATCCTGACGGTGGGGAACACTGAAGCTTTCTTT. Translated, it gives CASILTVGNTEAFF.

The V call is TRBV9, the J call TRBJ2-7; 7 bases map to TRBD2. Per the germline V gene, CDR1 is SGDLS and CDR2 is YYNGEE. The CDR3 has 18 amino acids. J was trimmed by 1 base and V by 0 bases; bases with no gene match: 13. CDR3 in amino acids: CASSVGGRVAGESYEQYF. In nucleotides, the CDR3 is TGTGCCAGCAGCGTAGGGGGCCGGGTGGCGGGAGAGTCCTACGAGCAGTACTTC.

The gene calls are TRBV15 and TRBJ2-3; D could derive from TRBD1 or TRBD2 (5 bases each). Trimming took 0 bases from V and 8 from J, leaving 15 bases between them. Germline V gives CDR1 LNHNV, CDR2 YYDKDF (reference sequence). There are 15 residues in the CDR3. Here the CDR3 reads CATSRDLRDRGTQYF. The CDR3 region has the DNA TGTGCCACCAGCAGAGACCTCAGGGACCGCGGTACGCAGTATTTT.

This chain links TRBV6-6 with TRBJ2-7, with 12 bases lining up with TRBD1. Germline CDR1 reads MNHNY; CDR2 reads SVGAGI (reference sequence). The CDR3 contains 13 residues. Trimming removed 6 bases from V and 9 bases from J; junction bases left unmatched: 6. CDR3 protein: CASSQGQGAVQYF. The CDR3 DNA sequence: TGTGCCAGCAGCCAGGGACAGGGGGCGGTGCAGTACTTC.

This clone has a single count. J is TRBJ2-7 and V is TRBV27, with 7 bases that match TRBD2. The CDR3 totals 15 residues. Trimming cost V 1 base and J 2 bases; bases outside gene matches: 5. CDR1 and CDR2 (germline): MNHEY, SMNVEV (reference sequence). The chain's CDR3 is CASSLFGRFTYEQYF. CDR3 DNA: TGTGCCAGCAGTTTATTCGGGAGGTTCACCTACGAGCAGTACTTC.

This chain links TRBV19 with TRBJ2-1, with 11 nucleotides matching TRBD2. This CDR3 has 16 amino acids. CDR1 LNHDA and CDR2 SQIVND come from the germline V gene (reference sequence). V was clipped by 1 base and J by 10 bases; unmatched bases: 9. CDR3: CASSIVTSGSKREQFF. CDR3 nucleotide sequence: TGTGCCAGTAGTATAGTAACTAGCGGGAGTAAAAGGGAGCAGTTCTTC.